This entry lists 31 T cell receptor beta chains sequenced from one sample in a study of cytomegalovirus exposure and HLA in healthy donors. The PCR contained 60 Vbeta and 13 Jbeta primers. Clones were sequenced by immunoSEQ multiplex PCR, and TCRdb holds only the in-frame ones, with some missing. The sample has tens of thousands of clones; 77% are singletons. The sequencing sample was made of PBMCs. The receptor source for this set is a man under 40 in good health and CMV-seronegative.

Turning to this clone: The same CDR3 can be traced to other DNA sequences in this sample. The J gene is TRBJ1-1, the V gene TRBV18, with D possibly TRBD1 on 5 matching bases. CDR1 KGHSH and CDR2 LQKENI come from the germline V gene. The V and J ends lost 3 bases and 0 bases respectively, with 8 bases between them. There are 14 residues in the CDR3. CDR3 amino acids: CASSPTALNTEAFF. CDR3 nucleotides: TGTGCCAGCTCACCGACAGCCTTGAACACTGAAGCTTTCTTT.

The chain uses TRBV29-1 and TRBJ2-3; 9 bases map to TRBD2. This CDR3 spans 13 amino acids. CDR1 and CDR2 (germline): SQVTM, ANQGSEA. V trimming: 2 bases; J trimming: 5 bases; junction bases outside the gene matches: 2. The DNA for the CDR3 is TGCAGCGTTGAACCAGCGGGAGGAGATACGCAGTATTTT. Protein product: CSVEPAGGDTQYF.

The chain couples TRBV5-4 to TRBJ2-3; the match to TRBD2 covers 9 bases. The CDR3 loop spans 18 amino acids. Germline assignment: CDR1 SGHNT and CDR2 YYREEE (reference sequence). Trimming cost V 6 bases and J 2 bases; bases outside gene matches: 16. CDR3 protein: CASMGREGRSVPTDTQYF. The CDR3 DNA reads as TGTGCCAGCATGGGGCGGGAGGGCCGGTCAGTCCCCACAGATACGCAGTATTTT. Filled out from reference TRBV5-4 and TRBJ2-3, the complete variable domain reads ETGVTQSPTHLIKTRGQQVTLRCSSQSGHNTVSWYQQALGQGPQFIFQYYREEENGRGNFPPRFSGLQFPNYSSELNVNALELDDSALYLCASMGREGRSVPTDTQYFGPGTRLTVL.

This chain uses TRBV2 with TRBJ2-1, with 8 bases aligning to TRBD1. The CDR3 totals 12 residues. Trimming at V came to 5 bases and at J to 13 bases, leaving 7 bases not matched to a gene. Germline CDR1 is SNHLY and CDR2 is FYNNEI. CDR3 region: CASSYDRGFQFF. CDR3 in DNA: TGTGCCAGCAGTTACGACAGGGGTTTTCAGTTCTTC.

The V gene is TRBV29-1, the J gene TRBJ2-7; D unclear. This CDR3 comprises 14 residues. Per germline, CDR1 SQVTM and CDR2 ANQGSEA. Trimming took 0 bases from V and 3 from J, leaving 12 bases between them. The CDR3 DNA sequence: TGCAGCGTTGAAGATGCGAACGCTGGCTACGAGCAGTACTTC. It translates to CSVEDANAGYEQYF.

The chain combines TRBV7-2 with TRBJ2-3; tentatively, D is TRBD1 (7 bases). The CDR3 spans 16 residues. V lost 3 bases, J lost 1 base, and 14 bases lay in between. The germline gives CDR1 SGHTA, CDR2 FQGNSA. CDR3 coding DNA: TGTGCCAGCAGCTTGTTAGGGGGCGGGGGCACAGATACGCAGTATTTT. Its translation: CASSLLGGGGTDTQYF.

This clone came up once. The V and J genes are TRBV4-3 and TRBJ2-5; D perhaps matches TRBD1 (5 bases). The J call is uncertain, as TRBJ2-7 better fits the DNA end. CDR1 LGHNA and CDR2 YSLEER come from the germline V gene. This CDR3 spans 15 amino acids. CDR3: CASSQGQFLPYEQYF. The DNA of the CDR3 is TGCGCCAGCAGCCAAGGACAGTTTCTACCCTACGAGCAGTACTTC.

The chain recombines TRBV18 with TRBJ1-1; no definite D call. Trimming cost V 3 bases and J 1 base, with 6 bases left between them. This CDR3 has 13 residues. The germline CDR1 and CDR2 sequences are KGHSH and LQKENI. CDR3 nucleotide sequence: TGTGCCAGCTCACCCCCCTCGAACACTGAAGCTTTCTTT. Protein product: CASSPPSNTEAFF.

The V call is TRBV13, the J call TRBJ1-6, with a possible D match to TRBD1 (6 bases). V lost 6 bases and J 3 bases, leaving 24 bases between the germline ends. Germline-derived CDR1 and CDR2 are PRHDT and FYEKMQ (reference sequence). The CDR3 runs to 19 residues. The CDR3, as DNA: TGTGCCAGCAGTCCATCACAAGGGACTACAGGGAACTATAATTCACCCCTCCACTTT. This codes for CASSPSQGTTGNYNSPLHF.

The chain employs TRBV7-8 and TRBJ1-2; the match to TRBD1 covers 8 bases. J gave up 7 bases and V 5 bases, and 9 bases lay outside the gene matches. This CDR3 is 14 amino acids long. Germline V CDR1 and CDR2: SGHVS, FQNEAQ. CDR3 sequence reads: CASSRRETGAGYTF. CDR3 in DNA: TGTGCCAGCAGCCGCAGGGAGACAGGGGCTGGCTACACCTTC.

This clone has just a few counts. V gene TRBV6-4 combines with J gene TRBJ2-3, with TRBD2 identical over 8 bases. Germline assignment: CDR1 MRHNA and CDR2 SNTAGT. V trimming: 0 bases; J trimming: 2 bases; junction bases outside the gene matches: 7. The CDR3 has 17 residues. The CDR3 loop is CASSDSPAGAHTDTQYF. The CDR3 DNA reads TGTGCCAGCAGTGACTCCCCAGCGGGGGCGCACACAGATACGCAGTATTTT.

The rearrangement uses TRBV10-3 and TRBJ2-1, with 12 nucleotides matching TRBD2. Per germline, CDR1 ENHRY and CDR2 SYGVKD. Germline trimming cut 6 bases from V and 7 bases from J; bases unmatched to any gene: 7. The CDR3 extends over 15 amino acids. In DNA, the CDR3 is TGTGCCATCAGCGGAGGACTAGCGGGGAGTAATGAGCAGTTCTTC. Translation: CAISGGLAGSNEQFF.

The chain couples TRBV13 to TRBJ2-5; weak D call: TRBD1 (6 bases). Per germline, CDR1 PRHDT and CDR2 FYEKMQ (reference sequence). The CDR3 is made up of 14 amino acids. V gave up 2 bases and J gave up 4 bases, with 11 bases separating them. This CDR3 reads CASSLFWGRETQYF. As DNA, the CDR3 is TGTGCCAGCAGCTTATTTTGGGGGCGAGAGACCCAGTACTTC.

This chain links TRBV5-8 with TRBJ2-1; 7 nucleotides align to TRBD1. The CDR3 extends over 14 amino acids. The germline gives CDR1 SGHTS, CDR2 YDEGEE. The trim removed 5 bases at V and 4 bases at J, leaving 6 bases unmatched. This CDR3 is CASSYGQEYNEQFF. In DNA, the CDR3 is TGTGCCAGCAGTTATGGACAGGAATACAATGAGCAGTTCTTC.

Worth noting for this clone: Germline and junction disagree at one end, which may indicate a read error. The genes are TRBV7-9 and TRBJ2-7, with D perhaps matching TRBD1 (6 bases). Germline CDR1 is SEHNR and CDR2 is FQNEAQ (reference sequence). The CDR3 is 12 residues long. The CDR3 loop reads CSSSFNRVEQYF. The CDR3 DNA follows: TGTTCCAGCAGCTTTAACAGGGTCGAGCAGTACTTC.

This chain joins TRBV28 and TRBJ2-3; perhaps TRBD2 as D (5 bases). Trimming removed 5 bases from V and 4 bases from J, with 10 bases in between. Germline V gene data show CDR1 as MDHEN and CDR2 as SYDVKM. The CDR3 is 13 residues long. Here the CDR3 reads CASSPAGADTQYF. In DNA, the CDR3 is TGTGCCAGCAGTCCCGCCGGGGCAGATACGCAGTATTTT.

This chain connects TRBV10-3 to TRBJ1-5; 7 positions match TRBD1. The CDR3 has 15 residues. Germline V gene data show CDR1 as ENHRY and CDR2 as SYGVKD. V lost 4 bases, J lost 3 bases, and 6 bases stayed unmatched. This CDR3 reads CAISGTGRNNQPQHF. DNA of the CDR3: TGTGCCATCAGTGGGACAGGTCGGAACAATCAGCCCCAGCATTTT.

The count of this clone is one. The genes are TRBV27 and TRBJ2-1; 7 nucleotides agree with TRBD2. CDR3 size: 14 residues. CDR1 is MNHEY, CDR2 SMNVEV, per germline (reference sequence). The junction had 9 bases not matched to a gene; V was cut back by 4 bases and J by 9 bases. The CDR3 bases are TGTGCCAGCAGTTCCCTGGGGGGGGTGGGTGAGCAGTTCTTC. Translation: CASSSLGGVGEQFF.

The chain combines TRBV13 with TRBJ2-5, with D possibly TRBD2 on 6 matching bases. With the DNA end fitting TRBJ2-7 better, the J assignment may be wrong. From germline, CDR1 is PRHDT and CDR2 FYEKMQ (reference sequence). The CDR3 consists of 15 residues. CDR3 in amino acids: CASSPTRGNLNEQYF. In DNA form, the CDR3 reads TGTGCCAGCAGCCCAACCCGCGGGAACTTGAACGAGCAGTACTTC.

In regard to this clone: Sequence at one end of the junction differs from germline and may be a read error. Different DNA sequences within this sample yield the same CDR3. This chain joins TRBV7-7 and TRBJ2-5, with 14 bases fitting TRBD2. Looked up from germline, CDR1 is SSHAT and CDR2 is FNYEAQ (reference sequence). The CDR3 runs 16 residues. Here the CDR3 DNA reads TGTGCTAGCAGTCCAGGACTAGCGGGAGGAAGAGAGACCCAGTACTTC. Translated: CASSPGLAGGRETQYF.

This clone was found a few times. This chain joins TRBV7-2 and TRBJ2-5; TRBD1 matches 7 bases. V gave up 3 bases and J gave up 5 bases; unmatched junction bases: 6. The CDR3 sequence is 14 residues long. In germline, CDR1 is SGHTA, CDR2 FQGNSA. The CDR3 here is CASSFQQGMETQYF. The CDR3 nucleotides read TGTGCCAGCAGCTTTCAACAGGGGATGGAGACCCAGTACTTC.

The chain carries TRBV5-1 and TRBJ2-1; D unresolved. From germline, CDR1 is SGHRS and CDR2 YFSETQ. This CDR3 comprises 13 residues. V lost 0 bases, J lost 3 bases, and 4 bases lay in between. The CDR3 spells CASSLGDYNEQFF. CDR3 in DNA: TGCGCCAGCAGCTTGGGAGACTACAATGAGCAGTTCTTC.

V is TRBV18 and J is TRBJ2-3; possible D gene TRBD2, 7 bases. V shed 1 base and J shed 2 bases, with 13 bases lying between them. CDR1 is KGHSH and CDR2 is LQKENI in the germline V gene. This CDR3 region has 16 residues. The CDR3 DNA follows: TGTGCCAGCTCACCACTCGCGGGGGCGATCACAGATACGCAGTATTTT. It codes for CASSPLAGAITDTQYF. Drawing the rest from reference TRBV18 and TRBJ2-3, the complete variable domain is NAGVMQNPRHLVRRRGQEARLRCSPMKGHSHVYWYRQLPEEGLKFMVYLQKENIIDESGMPKERFSAEFPKEGPSILRIQQVVRGDSAAYFCASSPLAGAITDTQYFGPGTRLTVL.

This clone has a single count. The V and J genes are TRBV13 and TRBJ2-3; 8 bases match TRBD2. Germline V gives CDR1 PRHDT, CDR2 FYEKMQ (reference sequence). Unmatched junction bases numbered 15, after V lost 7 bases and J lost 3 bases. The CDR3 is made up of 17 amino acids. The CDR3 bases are TGTGCCAGCAATTTCATCAAGCGGGAGCGAAGGACAGATACGCAGTATTTT. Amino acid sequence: CASNFIKRERRTDTQYF.

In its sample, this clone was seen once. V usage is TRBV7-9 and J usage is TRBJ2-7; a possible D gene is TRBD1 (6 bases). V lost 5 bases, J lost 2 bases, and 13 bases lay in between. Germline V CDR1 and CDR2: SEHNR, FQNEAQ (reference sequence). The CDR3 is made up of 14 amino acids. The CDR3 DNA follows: TGTGCCAGCAGCCCGACAGGACCCCCCTACGAGCAGTACTTC. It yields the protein CASSPTGPPYEQYF.

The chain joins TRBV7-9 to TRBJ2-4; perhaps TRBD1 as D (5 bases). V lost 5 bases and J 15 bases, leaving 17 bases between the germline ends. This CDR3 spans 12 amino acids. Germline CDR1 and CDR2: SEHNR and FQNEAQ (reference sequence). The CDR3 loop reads CASSPGGRVTYF. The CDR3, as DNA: TGTGCCAGCAGCCCCGGTGGCAGGGTAACGTACTTC.

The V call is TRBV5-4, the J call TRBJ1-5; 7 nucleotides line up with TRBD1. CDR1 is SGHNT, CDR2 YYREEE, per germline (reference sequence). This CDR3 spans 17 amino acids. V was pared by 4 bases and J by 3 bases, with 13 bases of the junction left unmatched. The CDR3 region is CASSGDRLTPNNQPQHF. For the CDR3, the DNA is TGTGCCAGCAGCGGGGACAGACTCACCCCGAACAATCAGCCCCAGCATTTT.

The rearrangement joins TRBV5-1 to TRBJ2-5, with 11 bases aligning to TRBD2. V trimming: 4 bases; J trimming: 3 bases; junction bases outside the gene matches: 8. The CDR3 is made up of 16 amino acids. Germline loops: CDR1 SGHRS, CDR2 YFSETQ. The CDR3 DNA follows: TGCGCCAGCAGCGCCCTAGCGGGAGGAGGAGAAGAGACCCAGTACTTC. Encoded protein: CASSALAGGGEETQYF.

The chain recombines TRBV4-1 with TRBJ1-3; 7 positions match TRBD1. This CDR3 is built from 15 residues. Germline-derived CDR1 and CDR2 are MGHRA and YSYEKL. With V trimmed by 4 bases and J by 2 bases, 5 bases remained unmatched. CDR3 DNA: TGCGCCAGCAGCCTAGGGGGACAGACTGGAAACACCATATATTTT. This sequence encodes CASSLGGQTGNTIYF.

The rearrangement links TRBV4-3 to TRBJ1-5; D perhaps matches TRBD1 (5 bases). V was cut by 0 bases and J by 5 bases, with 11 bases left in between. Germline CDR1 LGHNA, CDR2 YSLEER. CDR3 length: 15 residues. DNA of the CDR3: TGCGCCAGCAGCCAAGATCGCAGGGTCTATCAGCCCCAGCATTTT. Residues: CASSQDRRVYQPQHF.

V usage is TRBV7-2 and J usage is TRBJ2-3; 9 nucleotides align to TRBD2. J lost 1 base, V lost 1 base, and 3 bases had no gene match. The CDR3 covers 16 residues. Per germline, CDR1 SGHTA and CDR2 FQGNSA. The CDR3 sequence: CASSLGPSGGTDTQYF. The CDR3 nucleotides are TGTGCCAGCAGCTTAGGTCCTAGCGGGGGCACAGATACGCAGTATTTT.